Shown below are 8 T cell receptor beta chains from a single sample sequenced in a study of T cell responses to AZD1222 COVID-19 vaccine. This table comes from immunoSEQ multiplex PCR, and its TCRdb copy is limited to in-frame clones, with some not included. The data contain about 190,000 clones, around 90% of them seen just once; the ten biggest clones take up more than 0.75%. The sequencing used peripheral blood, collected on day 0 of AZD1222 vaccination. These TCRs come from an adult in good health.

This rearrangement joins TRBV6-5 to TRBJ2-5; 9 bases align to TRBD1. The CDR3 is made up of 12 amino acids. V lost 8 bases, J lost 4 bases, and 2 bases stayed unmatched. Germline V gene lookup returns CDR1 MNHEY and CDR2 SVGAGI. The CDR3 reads CASGDRVETQYF. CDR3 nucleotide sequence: TGTGCCAGCGGGGACAGGGTAGAGACCCAGTACTTC.

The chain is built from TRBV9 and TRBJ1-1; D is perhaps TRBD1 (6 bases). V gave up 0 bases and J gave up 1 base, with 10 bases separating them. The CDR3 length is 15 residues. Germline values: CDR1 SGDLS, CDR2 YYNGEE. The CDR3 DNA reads TGTGCCAGCAGCGTAGCCGGGGGGCCGAACACTGAAGCTTTCTTT. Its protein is CASSVAGGPNTEAFF.

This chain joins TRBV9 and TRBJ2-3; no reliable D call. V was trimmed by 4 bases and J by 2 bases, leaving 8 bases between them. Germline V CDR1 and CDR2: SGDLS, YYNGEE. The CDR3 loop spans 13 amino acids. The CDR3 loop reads CASSLSYTDTQYF. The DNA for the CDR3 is TGTGCCAGCAGCCTCTCGTACACAGATACGCAGTATTTT.

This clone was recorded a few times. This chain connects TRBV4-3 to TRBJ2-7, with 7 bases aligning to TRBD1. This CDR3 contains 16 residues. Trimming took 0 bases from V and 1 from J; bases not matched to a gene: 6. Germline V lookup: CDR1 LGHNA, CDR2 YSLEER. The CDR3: CASSQDYATGSYEQYF. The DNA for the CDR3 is TGCGCCAGCAGCCAAGATTATGCGACAGGGTCCTACGAGCAGTACTTC.

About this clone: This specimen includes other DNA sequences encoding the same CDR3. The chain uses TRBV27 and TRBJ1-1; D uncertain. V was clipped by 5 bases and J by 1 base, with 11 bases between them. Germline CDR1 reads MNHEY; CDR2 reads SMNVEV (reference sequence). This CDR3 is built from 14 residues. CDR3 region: CASSPWTGNTEAFF. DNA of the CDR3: TGTGCCAGCAGTCCGTGGACGGGGAACACTGAAGCTTTCTTT.

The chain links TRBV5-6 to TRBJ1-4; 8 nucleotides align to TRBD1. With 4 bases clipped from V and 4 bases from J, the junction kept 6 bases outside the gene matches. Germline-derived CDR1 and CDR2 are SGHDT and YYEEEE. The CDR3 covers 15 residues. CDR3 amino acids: CASSLRTGRNEKLFF. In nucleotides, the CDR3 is TGTGCCAGCAGCCTAAGGACAGGGCGTAATGAAAAACTGTTTTTT.

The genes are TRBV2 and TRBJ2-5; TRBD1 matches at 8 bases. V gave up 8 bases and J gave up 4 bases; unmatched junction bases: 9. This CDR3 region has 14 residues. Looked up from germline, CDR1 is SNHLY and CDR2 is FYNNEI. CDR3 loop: CASRRTGTGETQYF. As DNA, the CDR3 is TGTGCCAGCCGACGGACAGGGACGGGAGAGACCCAGTACTTC.

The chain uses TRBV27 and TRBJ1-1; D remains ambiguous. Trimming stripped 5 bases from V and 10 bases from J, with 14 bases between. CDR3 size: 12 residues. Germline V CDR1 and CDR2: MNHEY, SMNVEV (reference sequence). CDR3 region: CASSKNDKTAFF. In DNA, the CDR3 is TGTGCCAGCAGTAAAAATGACAAGACAGCTTTCTTT.